This TCR beta chain was found in a study of T cell responses to AZD1222 COVID-19 vaccine (dated by TCRdb to the early 2020s). With respect to the entire study: TCR sequencing covered approximately 230 trial participants: nearly 210 given two doses of AZD1222 and about 26 given two doses of MenACWY control vaccine. Trial participants were enrolled into age subgroups of 18-55, 56-69 and 70-plus years, which contained about 150, 28 and 57 TCR-sequenced participants, respectively. The paper's findings and limits, for the study overall: Because no samples from the day 14 peak response were available, repertoires could be characterized only after the peak T cell response. In the small 56-69-year group, the increase in depth fell short of significance, most likely because of low power. Spike-specific TCR breadth and depth rose significantly after two AZD1222 doses compared with day 0 and with MenACWY recipients. Epitopes outside the regions mutated in the B.1.351 and B.1.1.7 variants were reportedly recognized by nearly half of the unique spike-specific TCRs. CD4 TCRs associated with the vaccine covered the entire spike protein, and the dominant responses were in regions 160-218 and 743-854. Participants were mostly white British, with more females than males. The authors suggested clonal diversity may have been underestimated. Only six or seven AZD1222 recipients were SARS-CoV-2 seropositive at baseline, limiting conclusions about previously exposed vaccinees.

Sample time point, as interpreted from the label and publication: about 28 days (+/-7) after the second vaccine dose. The treatment or condition label of this sample denotes: meningococcal conjugate vaccine given as trial control. Samples from vaccinated people were obtained from the UK trials COV001 and COV002, which included a single-blind randomized controlled phase 2/3 trial of AZD1222 (ChAdOx1 nCoV-19) in healthy adults. For TCRbeta chain sequencing, PBMC samples were collected from trial participants at day 0 and at day 28 after the second dose. CDR3 length: 16 amino acids, cysteine to phenylalanine. The only DNA kept is the CDR3, 48 bases in frame from the first base. Comment on this clone: It lacks a known antigen. No per-base quality is available; no much larger clone lies one base away.

The CDR3 regions of human TCRbeta chains were analyzed by immunosequencing. From the authors' description of their analysis: Repertoire TCRs were matched against a reference library of SARS-CoV-2-specific TCRs generated with the MIRA antigen-specificity platform. Breadth was defined as the fraction of unique TCRs that were SARS-CoV-2-associated. Depth was defined as the fraction of total T cells that were SARS-CoV-2-associated. Each spike-specific TCR was assigned to its reactive spike region and to a CD4 or CD8 class using the MIRA data. Log10-transformed breadth and depth values were compared by one-way ANOVA with Sidak's multiple comparisons tests. Sourced from immuneACCESS, this table was stored by TCRdb with only in-frame sequences that have V and J called. A share of the clones is absent; for the studies checked, an unresolved V gene accounts for under half, and the remainder has no known explanation. Clonal size and the V and J genes are those of that table, whereas D and trimming came from the DNA. This sample has roughly 40,000 clones in its table, and about nine tenths of those were observed once. In total, the top ten clones hold 26% of the sample.

This clonotype was obtained from an adult who received the MenACWY meningococcal vaccine as a control. The sample was peripheral blood, taken 28 days after the second dose of the MenACWY control vaccine. The V and J segments used are TRBV1 and TRBJ2-2; the table assigns TRBD2, which was not confirmed against the DNA. TRBV1 is a pseudogene segment. CDR3 loop: CTSSQARDSTTGELFF. The DNA is TGCACCAGCAGCCAGGCTAGGGACTCCACCACCGGGGAGCTGTTTTTT.